This TCR beta chain was documented in a study of CD8 T cells in ankylosing spondylitis. The CDR3 totals 14 residues. The V segment lost 3 bases and the J segment 7 bases; nucleotides outside the gene matches: 6. CDR1 KGHSH and CDR2 LQKENI come from the germline V gene. A few counts support this clonotype. TCR beta libraries were made by quantitative 5'-RACE with molecular barcodes. TCRdb passed the 5' RACE reads through MiXCR, listing each CDR3 protein once. The sample consists of 350,000 or so distinct CDR3 sequences, roughly 15% of them appearing once. The sequencing input was blood, either unsorted or a sorted T cell fraction (not recorded which). This rearrangement joins TRBV18 to TRBJ1-2; 9 bases are a match to TRBD1. This clonotype was obtained from a male donor with ankylosing spondylitis or in good health (not recorded which). The CDR3 reads CASSPSQGASGYTF. The CDR3 nucleotides are TGTGCCAGCTCACCGTCACAGGGGGCTAGTGGCTACACCTTC.